Each of the 21 T cell receptor beta chains below was sequenced from the same sample in a study of cytomegalovirus exposure and HLA in healthy donors. The PCR was carried out with 60 Vbeta primers and 13 Jbeta primers. Sequencing used immunoSEQ multiplex PCR; TCRdb keeps in-frame clones, though not all of them. The table has 100,000 to 150,000 clones, roughly four fifths seen once; the top ten hold just under 3%. The sample comprised PBMCs. Source of these receptors: a woman aged 35 to 49 in good health and CMV-seropositive.

Concerning this clone itself: One end of the junction fails to match germline, which may point to a read error. The chain recombines TRBV7-9 with TRBJ2-2, with D tentatively TRBD1 (5 bases). The CDR3 is 14 amino acids. From germline, CDR1 is SEHNR and CDR2 FQNEAQ (reference sequence). The CDR3 DNA reads TGTTCCAGCAGCAAGGGGCAGGGCACCGGGGAGCTGTTTTTT. Translated: CSSSKGQGTGELFF.

In its sample, this clone was seen a few times. This chain joins TRBV4-1 and TRBJ2-1, with 13 positions matching TRBD2. The CDR3 consists of 17 residues. The germline V gene has CDR1 MGHRA and CDR2 YSYEKL. V shed 1 base, J shed 10 bases, and the junction held 10 bases outside the gene matches. CDR3 protein: CASSQGTSGSFGWEQFF. The CDR3 nucleotides are TGCGCCAGCAGCCAAGGGACTAGCGGGAGTTTTGGCTGGGAGCAGTTCTTC.

This clone showed up just once. This chain uses TRBV28 with TRBJ2-7, with 7 positions matching TRBD1. V was pared by 2 bases and J by 2 bases, with 6 bases of the junction left unmatched. The CDR3 extends over 15 amino acids. Per the germline V gene, CDR1 is MDHEN and CDR2 is SYDVKM. CDR3 bases: TGTGCCAGCAGTTTAAGTGACAGGGCGACCTACGAGCAGTACTTC. Translating gives CASSLSDRATYEQYF.

The chain is built from TRBV5-1 and TRBJ2-2; a possible D gene is TRBD1 (6 bases). Between the trimmed V and J ends, which lost 2 bases and 0 bases, there was a span of 11 bases. Germline CDR1 and CDR2: SGHRS and YFSETQ. This CDR3 region has 16 residues. The CDR3 loop is CASSFKAGANTGELFF. CDR3 coding DNA: TGCGCCAGCAGCTTTAAAGCAGGGGCGAACACCGGGGAGCTGTTTTTT.

The chain combines TRBV7-3 with TRBJ1-1; TRBD1 matches at 8 bases. Looked up from germline, CDR1 is SGHTA and CDR2 is FQGTGA. This CDR3 is built from 14 residues. The junction had 3 bases not matched to a gene; V was cut back by 5 bases and J by 1 base. Here the CDR3 DNA reads TGTGCCAGCAGCCCAGGGGGCGCGAACACTGAAGCTTTCTTT. Translation: CASSPGGANTEAFF.

This chain joins TRBV29-1 and TRBJ2-1; 8 positions match TRBD2. The CDR3 extends over 13 amino acids. Unmatched junction bases numbered 2, after V lost 6 bases and J lost 1 base. The V gene's germline CDR1 is SQVTM and CDR2 ANQGSEA. The CDR3 loop is CSVRGGSYNEQFF. The CDR3 nucleotides read TGCAGCGTCCGGGGGGGATCCTACAATGAGCAGTTCTTC.

The J gene is TRBJ2-5, the V gene TRBV7-9; D gene unclear. Trimming removed 6 bases from V and 4 bases from J, with 12 bases in between. The CDR3 is 13 residues long. Germline V gene lookup returns CDR1 SEHNR and CDR2 FQNEAQ (reference sequence). The CDR3 region is CASRSAGRETQYF. Here the CDR3 DNA reads TGTGCCAGCAGATCGGCTGGGCGAGAGACCCAGTACTTC.

This clone was found a few times. The rearrangement uses TRBV2 and TRBJ1-5, with 7 bases identical to TRBD1. Germline V CDR1 and CDR2: SNHLY, FYNNEI. The trim removed 5 bases at V and 1 base at J, leaving 5 bases unmatched. CDR3 length: 15 amino acids. CDR3 loop: CASSPDRASNQPQHF. DNA of the CDR3: TGTGCCAGCAGTCCTGACAGGGCCAGCAATCAGCCCCAGCATTTT.

The J gene is TRBJ2-3, the V gene TRBV11-2; 8 nucleotides line up with TRBD1. The CDR3 is 13 amino acids. Germline-derived CDR1 and CDR2 are SGHAT and FQNNGV. V dropped 5 bases and J dropped 7; count of bases not matched to a gene: 5. The CDR3, as DNA: TGTGCCAGCAGCCCAGGACAGGGTTATACGCAGTATTTT. It codes for CASSPGQGYTQYF.

The chain recombines TRBV9 with TRBJ2-6; no firm D call. Germline V CDR1 and CDR2: SGDLS, YYNGEE. The germline V and J ends were trimmed by 0 bases and 0 bases, with 13 bases remaining between them. This CDR3 contains 18 residues. CDR3 coding DNA: TGTGCCAGCAGCGTAGGAAGTATTAGGAGCTCTGGGGCCAACGTCCTGACTTTC. This sequence encodes CASSVGSIRSSGANVLTF.

This clone was counted once. This rearrangement joins TRBV6-5 to TRBJ2-7; possible D gene TRBD1, 6 bases. Germline values: CDR1 MNHEY, CDR2 SVGAGI. The CDR3 sequence is 14 residues long. Trimming took off 5 bases at V and 4 bases at J, with 15 bases between the two ends. The CDR3 sequence: CASSQLGGGYEQYF. As DNA, the CDR3 is TGTGCCAGCAGTCAACTAGGGGGTGGGTACGAGCAGTACTTC.

This clone has ten or more counts. This sequence joins TRBV10-3 and TRBJ1-2; D is perhaps TRBD1 (6 bases). The CDR3 spans 16 residues. Germline values: CDR1 ENHRY, CDR2 SYGVKD. Deletions cut 4 bases from V and 3 bases from J, with 18 bases between. CDR3 amino acids: CAISATGEGTYYGYTF. CDR3 coding DNA: TGTGCCATCAGTGCTACAGGCGAGGGGACATACTATGGCTACACCTTC.

This chain connects TRBV2 to TRBJ2-5, with no clear D. V lost 5 bases to trimming and J lost 5 bases, with 12 bases between them. Germline CDR1 is SNHLY and CDR2 is FYNNEI. The CDR3 is 13 residues long. The CDR3 nucleotides read TGTGCCAGCAGTACCTGGCAGGCTGAGACCCAGTACTTC. Amino acids: CASSTWQAETQYF.

The gene calls are TRBV5-5 and TRBJ2-3; unclear D gene. The germline V gene encodes CDR1 SGHKS and CDR2 YYEKEE (reference sequence). The CDR3 sequence is 11 residues long. V gave up 4 bases and J gave up 2 bases, with 2 bases separating them. CDR3 amino acids: CASSLTDTQYF. Here the CDR3 DNA reads TGTGCCAGCAGCCTCACAGATACGCAGTATTTT.

In its sample, this clone was seen once. The V gene is TRBV7-3, the J gene TRBJ2-7; a weak D match, TRBD2 (6 bases). Trimming left V 4 bases short and J 4 bases short, with 14 bases between. The CDR3 sequence is 14 residues long. The germline V gene encodes CDR1 SGHTA and CDR2 FQGTGA. This chain's CDR3 is CASSSIAGSYEQYF. DNA of the CDR3: TGTGCCAGCAGCTCTATCGCGGGGTCTTACGAGCAGTACTTC.

This rearrangement joins TRBV4-2 to TRBJ2-7, with D unclear. The CDR3 extends over 15 amino acids. The germline V and J ends were trimmed by 0 bases and 2 bases, with 11 bases remaining between them. Germline loops: CDR1 LGHNA, CDR2 YNFKEQ. CDR3 nucleotides: TGTGCCAGCAGCCAAGATGGCCATAATACCTACGAGCAGTACTTC. It codes for CASSQDGHNTYEQYF.

This clone was observed a few times. Here the CDR3 DNA reads TGTGCCAGCAGCCTCCTAGCGGGGGCCTACAATGAGCAGTTCTTC. Amino acids: CASSLLAGAYNEQFF. The chain links TRBV7-9 to TRBJ2-1, with 10 bases lining up with TRBD2. V was pared by 5 bases and J by 2 bases, with 3 bases of the junction left unmatched. CDR3 length: 15 residues. Germline V gene data show CDR1 as SEHNR and CDR2 as FQNEAQ (reference sequence).

CDR3 nucleotide sequence: TGTGCCAGCAGCTTGGCCGGAAAACTGTTTTTT. Encoded protein: CASSLAGKLFF. This chain uses TRBV5-8 with TRBJ1-4; D unclear. The V gene lost 0 bases and the J gene lost 10 bases, with 4 bases spanning the gap. The germline V gene has CDR1 SGHTS and CDR2 YDEGEE. CDR3 length: 11 amino acids. Using reference TRBV5-8 and TRBJ1-4 for the parts outside the CDR3, the full variable domain is EAGVTQSPTHLIKTRGQQATLRCSPISGHTSVYWYQQALGLGLQFLLWYDEGEERNRGNFPPRFSGRQFPNYSSELNVNALELEDSALYLCASSLAGKLFFGSGTQLSVL.

The V call is TRBV7-9, the J call TRBJ1-1; D perhaps matches TRBD1 (5 bases). Germline lookup yields CDR1 SEHNR and CDR2 FQNEAQ (reference sequence). The CDR3 sequence is 17 residues long. Trimming cost V 5 bases and J 0 bases, with 19 bases left between them. CDR3 region: CASSPHQGRTVNTEAFF. CDR3 bases: TGTGCCAGCAGCCCACACCAGGGCCGCACGGTGAACACTGAAGCTTTCTTT.

This clone was observed once. The DNA for the CDR3 is TGTGCCAGCAGCTCTCGACAGAGCAATCAGCCCCAGCATTTT. This translates into CASSSRQSNQPQHF. V and J are TRBV7-2 and TRBJ1-5; possibly TRBD1 for D (5 bases). The CDR3 length is 14 residues. The germline gives CDR1 SGHTA, CDR2 FQGNSA. Between the trimmed V and J ends, which lost 4 bases and 1 base, there was a span of 8 bases.

The gene calls are TRBV6-6 and TRBJ1-6; no clear D. Germline lookup yields CDR1 MNHNY and CDR2 SVGAGI (reference sequence). The CDR3 runs to 13 residues. V gave up 7 bases and J gave up 6 bases, with 10 bases separating them. The DNA of the CDR3 is TGTGCCAGCACGCGAGACTTTAATTCACCCCTCCACTTT. This codes for CASTRDFNSPLHF.